The sequence of this TCR beta chain was determined in a study of blood T cell repertoires in COVID-19. Patients of the Seattle cohort, enrolled during active infection, were followed longitudinally. Measured with immunoSEQ multiplex PCR; TCRdb has only the in-frame clones, and not every one. Among roughly 190,000 clones, roughly 90% were seen once, and the ten largest hold 9.5% to 13%. V dropped 1 base and J dropped 7; count of bases not matched to a gene: 14. This CDR3 is built from 16 residues. The germline gives CDR1 SGHRS, CDR2 YFSETQ. The TCR sequence derives from a woman aged 60-75 years with COVID-19, enrolled during active disease. The sequenced sample consisted of peripheral blood. The genes are TRBV5-1 and TRBJ2-7; 7 nucleotides line up with TRBD1. CDR3 protein: CASSLLTGVPRLEQYF. CDR3 bases: TGCGCCAGCAGCTTGCTCACAGGGGTGCCACGATTGGAGCAGTACTTC.